The T cell receptor (beta chain) described here comes from a study of human T cells and chemical hapten exposure. General study results and limits: Every donor had alopecia, and their immune response may therefore differ from healthy people's.

As to time point: pre-sensitization, week 0. The treatment: therapeutic diphenylcyclopropenone sensitization with weekly scalp DPC. Venepuncture was done earlier than the placement of each patch test. This clonotype appeared once. Its antigen is unknown. TCRdb analysed the RACE reads with MiXCR anew, one entry per CDR3 protein. The sample includes about 110,000 distinct CDR3 sequences, around 12% of them seen just once. Germline assignment: CDR1 SQVTM and CDR2 ANQGSEA. The CDR3 loop spans 13 amino acids. The V and J ends lost 8 bases and 4 bases, in that order; junction bases with no gene match: 8. The V and J genes are TRBV29-1 and TRBJ2-1; TRBD1 agrees at 7 bases. The input for sequencing was whole blood, taken in connection with sensitization to the hapten diphenylcyclopropenone (DPC). This receptor was taken from a woman between 50 and 59 years old with alopecia areata. Some clones in this sample may be carry-over from other donors' samples. The CDR3 DNA sequence: TGCAGCTCCCGGGACAGAGATTACAATGAGCAGTTCTTC. This sequence encodes CSSRDRDYNEQFF.